The 3 T cell receptor beta chains given below trace back to one sample, sequenced in a study of blood T cell repertoires in COVID-19 (dated by TCRdb to the early 2020s). Library preparation used the immunoSEQ multiplex PCR assay. This immuneACCESS table, as held by TCRdb, lists in-frame sequences with V and J called but not all clones. Of the missing ones, under half trace to an unresolved V gene in checked studies; the others have no known cause. Recorded for this sample are 250,000 or so clones; over 80% of them occurred a single time. Together, the top ten hold around 3% of the sample. The sequenced sample was PBMCs or T cells enriched from blood (not recorded which). These receptors were taken from a middle-aged woman who had been exposed to COVID-19.

V is TRBV7-5 and J is TRBJ1-5; the table's D call, TRBD1, was not checked against the DNA. TRBV7-5 is labeled a pseudogene. The CDR3 is 16 amino acids. CDR3: CARSLGQGASNQPQHF. As DNA, the CDR3 is TGTGCCAGAAGCTTAGGTCAGGGGGCTAGCAATCAGCCCCAGCATTTT.

The chain employs TRBV28 and TRBJ1-5; D is undetermined. The CDR3 is 13 amino acids. V lost 4 bases, J lost 11 bases, and 15 bases lay in between. The germline V gene encodes CDR1 MDHEN and CDR2 SYDVKM. For the CDR3, the DNA is TGTGCCAGCAGTTCACTCCCCGTACAGTCCCAGCATTTT. Translating gives CASSSLPVQSQHF.

This chain's CDR3 is CASTPSSLVGSTEAFF. CDR3 nucleotide sequence: TGTGCCAGTACCCCCAGTTCCCTGGTTGGGAGCACTGAAGCTTTCTTT. V gene TRBV19 combines with J gene TRBJ1-1, with D unresolved. CDR3 length: 16 residues. V was pared by 7 bases and J by 4 bases, with 22 bases between. Germline lookup yields CDR1 LNHDA and CDR2 SQIVND (reference sequence).